The clone carrying this TCR beta chain was detected only once. What it binds is unknown. This CDR3 has 11 amino acids. Germline V gene lookup returns CDR1 DFQATT and CDR2 SNEGSKA (reference sequence). V lost 3 bases and J 7 bases, leaving 7 bases between the germline ends. The data are from a study of cytomegalovirus exposure and HLA in healthy donors. Findings and limits, study-wide: The study listed around 150 cytomegalovirus-associated TCR beta chains. Excluded: some indistinguishable V segments such as TRBV6-2 and TRBV6-3. Across donors, presence/absence analyses took sequencing depth to be roughly uniform. TCR beta V- and J-gene trimming, according to a later analysis, was linked to a missense DCLRE1C variant.

The primer mix had 60 Vbeta and 13 Jbeta primers. Using immunoSEQ multiplex PCR, the repertoire was profiled, and TCRdb retains in-frame clones only, with some absent. The sample shows approximately 110,000 clones, around 78% of them seen only once. This TCR came from a man aged 45-65 years in good health and CMV-seronegative. Sequenced material: PBMCs. This chain links TRBV20-1 with TRBJ2-1; D remains unclear. DNA of the CDR3: TGCAGTGCTAGCGTCCGGAATGAGCAGTTCTTC. Translating gives CSASVRNEQFF.